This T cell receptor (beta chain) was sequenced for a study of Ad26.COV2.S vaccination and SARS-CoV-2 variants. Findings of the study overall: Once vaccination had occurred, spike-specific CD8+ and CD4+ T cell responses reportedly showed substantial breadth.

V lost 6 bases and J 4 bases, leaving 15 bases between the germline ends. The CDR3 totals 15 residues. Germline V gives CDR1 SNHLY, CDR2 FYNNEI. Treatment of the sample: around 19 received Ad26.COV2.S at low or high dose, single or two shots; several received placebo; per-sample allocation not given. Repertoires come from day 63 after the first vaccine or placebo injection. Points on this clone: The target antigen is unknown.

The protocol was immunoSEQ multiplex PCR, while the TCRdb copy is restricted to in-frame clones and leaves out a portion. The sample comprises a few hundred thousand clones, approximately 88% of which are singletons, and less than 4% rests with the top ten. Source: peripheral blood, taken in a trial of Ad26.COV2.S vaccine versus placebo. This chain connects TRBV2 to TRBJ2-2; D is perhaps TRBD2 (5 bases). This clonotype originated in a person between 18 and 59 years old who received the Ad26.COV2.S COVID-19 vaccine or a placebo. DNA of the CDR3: TGTGCCAGCAGGGGAGAAAGGACGCCCACCGGGGAGCTGTTTTTT. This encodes CASRGERTPTGELFF.